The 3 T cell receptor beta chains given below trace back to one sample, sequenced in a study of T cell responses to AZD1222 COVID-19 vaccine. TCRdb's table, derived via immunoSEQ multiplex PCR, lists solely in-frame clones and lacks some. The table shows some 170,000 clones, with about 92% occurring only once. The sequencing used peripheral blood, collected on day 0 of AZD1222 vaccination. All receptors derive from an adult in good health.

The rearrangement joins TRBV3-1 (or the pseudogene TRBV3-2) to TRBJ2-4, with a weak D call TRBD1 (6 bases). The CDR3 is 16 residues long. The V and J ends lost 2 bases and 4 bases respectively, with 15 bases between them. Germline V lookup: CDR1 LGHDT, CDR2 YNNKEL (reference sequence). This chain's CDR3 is CASSQHRDLTKNIQYF. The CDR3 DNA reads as TGTGCCAGCAGCCAACACAGGGACCTGACGAAAAACATTCAGTACTTC.

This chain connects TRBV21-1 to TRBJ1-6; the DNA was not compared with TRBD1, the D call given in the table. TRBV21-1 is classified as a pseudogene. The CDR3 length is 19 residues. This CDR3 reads CASSTSTGGVSSYNSPLHF. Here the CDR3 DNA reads TGTGCCAGCAGCACCTCGACAGGGGGCGTGAGCTCCTATAATTCACCCCTCCACTTT.

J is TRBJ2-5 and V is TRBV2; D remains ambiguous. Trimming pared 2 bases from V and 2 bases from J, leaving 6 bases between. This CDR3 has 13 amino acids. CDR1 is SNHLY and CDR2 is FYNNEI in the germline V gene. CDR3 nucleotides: TGTGCCAGCAGTGAAATTGGACAAGAGACCCAGTACTTC. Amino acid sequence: CASSEIGQETQYF.